Listed below are T cell receptor beta chains from one sample, sequenced in a study of long-term antiretroviral therapy in people with HIV. Clones were read by immunoSEQ multiplex PCR, and TCRdb kept only the in-frame ones, dropping some. Among 35,000 to 50,000 clones listed, roughly 86% were seen once. The starting material was unsorted PBMCs, obtained 0.1 years before starting antiretroviral therapy. The receptor source for this set is a woman between 50 and 59 years old with HIV. The CDR3 runs from the conserved cysteine through the conserved F or W. Each record gives: J gene, clone size, V gene, D gene, CDR3 length, CDR3 DNA, CDR3 protein. The D gene is left open where the match is weak. Clone size is not always given. Where it is, it says once, few, many or a class for expanded clones.

>TRBJ2-1|NA|TRBV7-3|NA|15
TGTGCCAGCAGCTTAGTGCGCGGGGGCCCTAGGGAGCAGTTCTTC
CASSLVRGGPREQFF
>TRBJ1-1|NA|TRBV7-9|NA|12
TGTGCCAGCAGCTTAGCGGGTGGGGAAGCTTTCTTT
CASSLAGGEAFF
>TRBJ2-2|NA|TRBV4-1|TRBD2|20
TGCGCCAGCAGCCAAGACAACGATTGGCGGGGGGCCTTGAACACCGGGGAGCTGTTTTTT
CASSQDNDWRGALNTGELFF
>TRBJ2-5|NA|TRBV6-1|NA|13
TGTGCCAGCAGTGAGGAGGAGGCCGAGACCCAGTACTTC
CASSEEEAETQYF
>TRBJ2-7|NA|TRBV5-8|TRBD1|14
TGTGCCAGCAGCTCCCGGGACAGGGGACACGAGCAGTACTTC
CASSSRDRGHEQYF
>TRBJ2-7|NA|TRBV6-1|TRBD1|13
TGTGCCAGCGGGCGGGACAGGGGATACGAGCAGTACTTC
CASGRDRGYEQYF
>TRBJ2-5|NA|TRBV5-1|NA|13
TGCGCCAGCAGCTATGGTTTCAGGGAGACCCAGTACTTC
CASSYGFRETQYF
>TRBJ1-1|NA|TRBV7-2|NA|13
TGTGCCAGCAGCTTAGTGGAGAACACTGAAGCTTTCTTT
CASSLVENTEAFF
>TRBJ1-2|few|TRBV7-9|TRBD1|14
TGTGCCAGCAGCCCCCTGGACAGGGACTATGGCTACACCTTC
CASSPLDRDYGYTF
>TRBJ2-7|NA|TRBV27|TRBD1|13
TGTGCCAGCAGTTTCCGACAGGGCTACGAGCAGTACTTC
CASSFRQGYEQYF
>TRBJ2-5|once|TRBV5-1|NA|16
TGCGCCAGCAGCCCAAGGACTTTGGGGGCACAAGAGACCCAGTACTTC
CASSPRTLGAQETQYF
>TRBJ2-5|NA|TRBV5-5|TRBD2|16
TGTGCCAGCAGCTTAAGGGCGGGGGACCCTACAGAGACCCAGTACTTC
CASSLRAGDPTETQYF